The entry below describes one T cell receptor beta chain. What it recognizes is unknown. TCRdb recomputed calls from the reads with MiXCR, one row per CDR3 protein. The repertoire holds hundreds of thousands of distinct CDR3 sequences, with under 45% as singletons. This sample stems from a study of T cell repertoires in cytomegalovirus infection. As for the study in general: Public TCR beta signatures indicated both CMV infection and matching HLA type. Study-level points and caveats: Carriers of CMV and the relevant HLA type were discriminated by public TCR beta frequency. Within the response measured ex vivo, HLA-C-restricted CMV-specific TCR beta clonotypes were dominant.

Germline-derived CDR1 and CDR2 are SGHTA and FQGNSA. This CDR3 is built from 13 residues. The V end was cut by 2 bases, the J end by 4 bases, with 9 bases between. The rearrangement joins TRBV7-2 to TRBJ2-7; D call uncertain. The TCR sequence derives from a human donor in good health (CMV status not recorded). Some clones in this sample may be carry-over from other donors' samples. The sample in question was cultured PBMCs, obtained from culture after CMV antigen stimulation. Here the CDR3 DNA reads TGTGCCAGCAGCTTAACGTTTCGTTACGAGCAGTACTTC. Translating gives CASSLTFRYEQYF.